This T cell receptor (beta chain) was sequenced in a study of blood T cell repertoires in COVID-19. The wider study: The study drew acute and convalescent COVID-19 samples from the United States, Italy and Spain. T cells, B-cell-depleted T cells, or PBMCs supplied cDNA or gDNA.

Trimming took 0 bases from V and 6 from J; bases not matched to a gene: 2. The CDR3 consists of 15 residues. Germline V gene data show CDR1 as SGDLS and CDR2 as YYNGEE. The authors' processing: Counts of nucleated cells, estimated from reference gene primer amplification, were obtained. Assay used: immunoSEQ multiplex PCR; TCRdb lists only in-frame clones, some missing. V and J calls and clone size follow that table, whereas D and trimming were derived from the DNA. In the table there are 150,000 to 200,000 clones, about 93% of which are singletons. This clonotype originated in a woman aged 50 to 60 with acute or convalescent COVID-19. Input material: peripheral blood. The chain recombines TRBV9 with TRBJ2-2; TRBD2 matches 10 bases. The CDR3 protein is CASSVEAGGSGELFF. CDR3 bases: TGTGCCAGCAGCGTAGAAGCGGGAGGGTCCGGGGAGCTGTTTTTT.